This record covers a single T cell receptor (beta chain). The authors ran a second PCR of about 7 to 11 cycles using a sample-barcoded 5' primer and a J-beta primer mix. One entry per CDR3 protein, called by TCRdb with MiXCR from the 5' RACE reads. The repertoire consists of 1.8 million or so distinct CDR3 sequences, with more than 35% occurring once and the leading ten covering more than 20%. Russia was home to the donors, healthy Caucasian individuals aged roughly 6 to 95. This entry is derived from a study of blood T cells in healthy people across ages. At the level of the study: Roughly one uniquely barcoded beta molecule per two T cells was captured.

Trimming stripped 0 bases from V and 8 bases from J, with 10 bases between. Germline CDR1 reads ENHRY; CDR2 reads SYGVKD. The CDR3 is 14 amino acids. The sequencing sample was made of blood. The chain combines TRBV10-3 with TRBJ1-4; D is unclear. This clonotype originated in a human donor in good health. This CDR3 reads CAISESTQPEKLFF. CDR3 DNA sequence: TGTGCCATCAGTGAGTCGACGCAGCCAGAAAAACTGTTTTTT.